Shown below are 22 T cell receptor beta chains from a single sample sequenced in a study of Graves' ophthalmopathy and Graves' hyperthyroidism. RNA transcripts were the template, and TCR beta CDR3 regions were amplified from them. Following a first-round RT-PCR that used HTBI primers, a second-round multiplex PCR was carried out. A single record per CDR3 protein comes from TCRdb applying MiXCR to the multiplex PCR reads. The sample yields 600,000 to 650,000 distinct CDR3 sequences, 20% to 25% seen once. The sequenced sample consisted of peripheral blood. The receptors derive from a woman between 18 and 30 years old with stable Graves' hyperthyroidism. Some clones in this sample may be carry-over from other donors' samples.

This clonotype has at least ten counts. The chain uses TRBV5-1 and TRBJ1-1; no clear D. The V end lost 0 bases, the J end lost 6 bases, and 9 bases lay between the germline ends. CDR1 and CDR2 from the germline V gene are SGHRS and YFSETQ. CDR3 length equals 13 residues. DNA for the CDR3: TGCGCCAGCAGCTTGGCCCACAGCTCTGAAGCTTTCTTT. This codes for CASSLAHSSEAFF.

The chain employs TRBV29-1 and TRBJ1-1, with 9 bases identical to TRBD1. The ends lost 6 bases at V and 5 bases at J; junction bases unmatched: 7. Germline loops: CDR1 SQVTM, CDR2 ANQGSEA. This CDR3 is built from 13 residues. DNA for the CDR3: TGCAGCGTGACGACAGGGGGAGAAACTGAAGCTTTCTTT. Translating it yields CSVTTGGETEAFF.

V and J are TRBV9 and TRBJ1-2, with TRBD1 matching 11 bases. This CDR3 contains 16 residues. Germline assignment: CDR1 SGDLS and CDR2 YYNGEE. The V gene end was trimmed by 3 bases and the J gene end by 2 bases; junction bases not matched to a gene: 6. The CDR3 region has the DNA TGTGCCAGCAGCGCGAGAGGACAGGGGGCCAACTATGGCTACACCTTC. As protein: CASSARGQGANYGYTF.

This clonotype was recorded many times. CDR3 nucleotide sequence: TGTGCCAGCAGTAGTGGACAGGGACCCCCTCAGCCCCAGCATTTT. Translated: CASSSGQGPPQPQHF. V and J are TRBV12-3 or TRBV12-4 and TRBJ1-5; 8 bases are shared with TRBD1. The V gene end was trimmed by 5 bases and the J gene end by 6 bases; junction bases not matched to a gene: 9. The CDR3 runs to 15 residues.

This clonotype was seen a few times. V is TRBV9 and J is TRBJ1-1; 7 bases map to TRBD1. After removal of 4 bases from V and 2 bases from J, the junction contained 5 bases not matched to a gene. The CDR3 is made up of 14 amino acids. The germline V gene encodes CDR1 SGDLS and CDR2 YYNGEE. The CDR3 coding sequence is TGTGCCAGCAGCCCTGGGACAGATAACACTGAAGCTTTCTTT. Its translation is CASSPGTDNTEAFF. The full variable domain, with the rest looked up from reference TRBV9 and TRBJ1-1, is DSGVTQTPKHLITATGQRVTLRCSPRSGDLSVYWYQQSLDQGLQFLIQYYNGEERAKGNILERFSAQQFPDLHSELNLSSLELGDSALYFCASSPGTDNTEAFFGQGTRLTVV.

A note on this clonotype: This may arise from a read error, as a much more abundant clone is one base away. This rearrangement joins TRBV28 to TRBJ2-5; D possibly corresponds to TRBD2 (5 bases). Per germline, CDR1 MDHEN and CDR2 SYDVKM. This CDR3 spans 15 amino acids. CDR3 amino acids: CASSYVSRAVETKYF. The CDR3, as DNA: TGTGCCAGCAGTTATGTCTCGAGGGCCGTGGAGACCAAGTACTTC.

This clonotype has only a few counts. The chain couples TRBV19 to TRBJ2-2; the match to TRBD1 covers 8 bases. The V and J ends lost 7 bases and 1 base, in that order; junction bases with no gene match: 8. Germline V lookup: CDR1 LNHDA, CDR2 SQIVND (reference sequence). The CDR3 extends over 16 amino acids. The CDR3 DNA reads as TGTGCCAGTATGTGGAACAGGGGGAAGAACACCGGGGAGCTGTTTTTT. Protein: CASMWNRGKNTGELFF.

This clonotype was seen many times. The chain combines TRBV19 with TRBJ1-5; possible D gene TRBD1, 6 bases. The ends were cut back, 11 bases at V and 2 bases at J, with 13 bases in the middle. The CDR3 loop spans 13 amino acids. Germline V gene lookup returns CDR1 LNHDA and CDR2 SQIVND (reference sequence). The CDR3 DNA follows: TGTGCCGTAACAGGGCCGGGCAATCAGCCCCAGCATTTT. This translates into CAVTGPGNQPQHF.

There are a few counts of this clonotype. The rearrangement links TRBV2 to TRBJ2-2, with D tentatively TRBD1 or TRBD2 (5 bases each). The CDR3 has 15 amino acids. Germline V gene sequence: CDR1 SNHLY, CDR2 FYNNEI. The V end was cut by 3 bases, the J end by 5 bases, with 13 bases between. The CDR3 sequence is CASSERGRTTGELFF. The DNA for the CDR3 is TGTGCCAGCAGTGAGAGGGGTCGCACGACCGGGGAGCTGTTTTTT.

This clonotype was found many times. The rearrangement uses TRBV6-2 or TRBV6-3 and TRBJ1-5, with TRBD1 matching over 10 bases. V was pared by 7 bases and J by 6 bases, with 6 bases of the junction left unmatched. There are 14 residues in the CDR3. Germline CDR1 and CDR2: MNHEY and SVGEGT. The chain's CDR3 is CASNGQGGFQPQHF. The CDR3 region has the DNA TGTGCCAGCAACGGACAGGGGGGATTTCAGCCCCAGCATTTT.

The table lists this clonotype with a few counts. Possible read error: a much larger clone is one base away. The chain joins TRBV5-1 to TRBJ1-5; 7 positions match TRBD1. The germline CDR1 and CDR2 sequences are SGHRS and YFSETQ. There are 13 residues in the CDR3. CDR3 in DNA: TGCGCCAGCAGCTTGGTCCTGGGACAGCCCCAGCGTTTT. Residues: CASSLVLGQPQRF.

The J gene is TRBJ2-7, the V gene TRBV19; D may be TRBD1 or TRBD2 (6 bases each). Between the trimmed V and J ends, which lost 7 bases and 5 bases, there was a span of 15 bases. This CDR3 has 13 residues. Germline CDR1 reads LNHDA; CDR2 reads SQIVND (reference sequence). CDR3 sequence: CASTGAGFDEQYF. DNA for the CDR3: TGTGCCAGTACGGGGGCGGGATTTGACGAGCAGTACTTC.

The table lists this clonotype with a few counts. The chain is built from TRBV19 and TRBJ2-3; D is unresolved. The CDR3 totals 17 residues. V dropped 4 bases and J dropped 4 bases, with 21 bases sitting between them. CDR1 and CDR2 (germline): LNHDA, SQIVND (reference sequence). Here the CDR3 reads CASSNALISRGADTQYF. In DNA form, the CDR3 reads TGTGCCAGTAGTAATGCCTTGATCAGCCGAGGCGCAGATACGCAGTATTTT.

At least ten counts were recorded for this clonotype. The V call is TRBV10-1, the J call TRBJ1-1, with D unresolved. V was clipped by 3 bases and J by 3 bases, with 11 bases between them. The CDR3 consists of 14 residues. CDR1 is WNHNN, CDR2 SYGVQD, per germline (reference sequence). CDR3 sequence (DNA): TGCGCCAGCAGTGAATCGGGGAAGGACACTGAAGCTTTCTTT. Its protein product is CASSESGKDTEAFF.

This chain links TRBV20-1 with TRBJ2-7; 9 nucleotides align to TRBD1. The V and J ends lost 5 bases and 4 bases, in that order; junction bases with no gene match: 12. This CDR3 has 15 amino acids. CDR1 is DFQATT and CDR2 is SNEGSKA in the germline V gene (reference sequence). The DNA of the CDR3 is TGCAGTGCTTACCCCGGGACAGGGTTCCCTTACGAGCAGTACTTC. This gives the protein CSAYPGTGFPYEQYF.

This clonotype was counted many times. The genes are TRBV19 and TRBJ1-5; TRBD1 matches 8 bases. Germline V gene lookup returns CDR1 LNHDA and CDR2 SQIVND (reference sequence). The CDR3 extends over 13 amino acids. Unmatched junction bases numbered 5, after V lost 6 bases and J lost 7 bases. This CDR3 reads CASSQGAGQPQHF. The CDR3 DNA sequence: TGTGCCAGTAGCCAGGGGGCGGGGCAGCCCCAGCATTTT.

This clonotype was seen repeatedly, ten times or more. Being one base from a much bigger clone, this may be a read error. The CDR3 sequence: CASSYRGTKNIQCF. CDR3 nucleotides: TGTGCCAGCAGTTACCGTGGGACCAAAAACATTCAGTGCTTC. The V call is TRBV6-5, the J call TRBJ2-4; D may correspond to TRBD1 or TRBD2 (5 bases each). Germline V gene lookup returns CDR1 MNHEY and CDR2 SVGAGI. This CDR3 is 14 amino acids long.

This clonotype has just a few counts. V and J are TRBV5-1 and TRBJ2-5; TRBD1 matches 8 bases. The CDR3 contains 15 residues. The junction had 5 bases not matched to a gene; V was cut back by 0 bases and J by 4 bases. Germline values: CDR1 SGHRS, CDR2 YFSETQ. For the CDR3, the DNA is TGCGCCAGCAGCTTGGTCAGGGGGCTGGGAGAGACCCAGTACTTC. This gives the protein CASSLVRGLGETQYF.

This sequence joins TRBV2 and TRBJ2-7; a possible D gene is TRBD1 (5 bases). V was cut by 3 bases and J by 3 bases, with 12 bases left in between. The germline gives CDR1 SNHLY, CDR2 FYNNEI. This CDR3 is built from 14 residues. CDR3 bases: TGTGCCAGCAGTGAGTTCTGGCAGGGCTACGAGCAGTACTTC. Protein product: CASSEFWQGYEQYF.

DNA for the CDR3: TGTGCCAGCAGCTTACCTCCAGCGAACACCGGGGAGCTGTTTTTT. It yields the protein CASSLPPANTGELFF. The rearrangement uses TRBV7-9 and TRBJ2-2; D gene ambiguous. CDR1 is SEHNR and CDR2 is FQNEAQ in the germline V gene (reference sequence). Trimming shortened V by 2 bases and J by 0 bases, and 7 bases separated the two germline ends. The CDR3 spans 15 residues.

This chain joins TRBV3-1 and TRBJ2-4; no firm D call. V shed 1 base and J shed 2 bases, with 3 bases lying between them. Looked up from germline, CDR1 is LGHDT and CDR2 is YNNKEL (reference sequence). CDR3 length equals 13 residues. The CDR3 loop is CASSQGPKNIQYF. CDR3 nucleotides: TGTGCCAGCAGCCAAGGTCCCAAAAACATTCAGTACTTC.

This clonotype occurred many times. The CDR3 loop is CASSVAGSGHPTLTEAFF. CDR3 nucleotide sequence: TGTGCCAGCAGCGTAGCTGGGTCGGGACATCCTACCCTCACTGAAGCTTTCTTT. The J gene is TRBJ1-1, the V gene TRBV9; TRBD1 is a possible D gene (6 bases). V shed 0 bases and J shed 4 bases, with 22 bases lying between them. The CDR3 is made up of 18 amino acids. The germline CDR1 and CDR2 sequences are SGDLS and YYNGEE.